The rows below give T cell receptor beta chains drawn from one sample of a study of shared clonotypes between healthy human individuals. Repertoires were generated with immunoSEQ multiplex PCR, while TCRdb's copy carries only in-frame clones and drops some. The data hold over a million clones, with roughly 97% observed a single time. Sequenced: naive CD4+ T cells sorted from blood. All receptors derive from a young man in good health. CDR3s include the opening cysteine and the closing phenylalanine or tryptophan. The order of the fields is clone size, V gene, CDR3 protein. The size entry is marked missing in some rows and otherwise reads once, few, many or a size class.

. | TRBV18 | CASSPLANGETQYF
. | TRBV5-1 | CASSWAGTELSGGYTF
. | TRBV7-8 | CASSFGVRDTPLYGYTF
. | TRBV5-7 | CASSFHYGYTF
. | TRBV5-1 | CASSLEDRGEQYF
. | TRBV30 | CAWSPGPNSGANVLTF
. | TRBV28 | CASAAGTTIYEQYF
. | TRBV11-2 | CASSLGSLIGELAKNIQYF
. | TRBV4-1 | CASSQGRDPTDTQYF
. | TRBV5-1 | CASSDPQGSYEQYF
. | TRBV10-2 | CASRARTGLGDTQYF
. | TRBV18 | CASSQIDEQFF
. | TRBV4-1 | CASSPGGLREKLFF
. | TRBV28 | CASSLWGTSNYGYTF
. | TRBV11-3 | CASSSGRGSYNEQFF
. | TRBV29-1 | CSVEGYQGYYNEQFF
. | TRBV7-6 | CASSLSGSPYNEQFF
. | TRBV27 | CASSSDYLSTDTQYF
. | TRBV5-1 | CASSRILAGGPYEQYF
. | TRBV7-9 | CASSLAGTNYGYTF
. | TRBV18 | CASSPYVRASGYEQYF
. | TRBV30 | CAWSVGTGINQPQHF
. | TRBV10-3 | CAIRQDGSNQPQHF
. | TRBV5-4 | CASSSSLNYGYTF
. | TRBV9 | CASSGRDRGQETQYF
once | TRBV7-8 | CASRGILWEGSYEQYF
. | TRBV7-2 | CASSLELAVYNEQFF
. | TRBV28 | CASSLGHYGYTF
. | TRBV6-1 | CASSEGYKTRETQYF
. | TRBV6-4 | CASGTEVNDEQFF